These T cell receptor beta chains were read from a single sample in a study of blood T cell repertoires in COVID-19. Profiling relied on immunoSEQ multiplex PCR, and the TCRdb table lists in-frame clones only, not all of them. The sample lists about 200,000 clones; around 87% were seen once. The specimen was peripheral blood. All receptors derive from a man aged 60 to 69 with acute or convalescent COVID-19. CDR3s include the opening cysteine and the closing phenylalanine or tryptophan. The D gene is left open where the match is weak. Clone size is not always given. Where it is, it says once, few, many or a class for expanded clones.

>NA|once|TRBV9|TRBJ1-4
TGTGCCAGCAGCCAACTAGGACTGCCAAATGAAAAACTGTTTTTT
CASSQLGLPNEKLFF
>TRBD2|NA|TRBV2|TRBJ2-7
TGTGCCAGCAGGGTAGCGGGGGGGCCTCAGTCCGAGCAGTACTTC
CASRVAGGPQSEQYF
>NA|NA|TRBV28|TRBJ1-2
TGTGCCAGCAGGTGGGGCTTGGGGAACTATGGCTACACCTTC
CASRWGLGNYGYTF
>TRBD2|NA|TRBV7-2|TRBJ2-1
TGTGCCAGCAGCTTCAGACTAGCGGGGGACAATGAGCAGTTCTTC
CASSFRLAGDNEQFF
>NA|once|TRBV6-2/TRBV6-3|TRBJ1-6
TGTGCCAGCAGCAATATATACAGGGCGGATAATTCACCCCTCCACTTT
CASSNIYRADNSPLHF
>NA|NA|TRBV29-1|TRBJ2-7
TGCAGCGTTGCTCAGGCAACCTACGAGCAGTACTTC
CSVAQATYEQYF
>NA|NA|TRBV5-1|TRBJ1-4
TGCGCCAGCAGCTTGATGGGAGGCGGAAATGAAAAACTGTTTTTT
CASSLMGGGNEKLFF
>TRBD1|once|TRBV27|TRBJ2-2
TGTGCCAGCAGCCCGGGACAGGGGGCGCGCACCGGGGAGCTGTTTTTT
CASSPGQGARTGELFF
>TRBD1|NA|TRBV19|TRBJ1-4
TGTGCCAGTAGGCCAGGGGGCAAGGCTAATGAAAAACTGTTTTTT
CASRPGGKANEKLFF
>NA|NA|TRBV15|TRBJ1-2
TGTGCCACCAGCAGAGACCTAGTTTTGGGGAGGGGGTTTAACTATGGCTACACCTTC
CATSRDLVLGRGFNYGYTF
>NA|NA|TRBV29-1|TRBJ2-3
TGCAGCGTTAGTCAGGGATCGACAGATACGCAGTATTTT
CSVSQGSTDTQYF
>TRBD1|NA|TRBV10-2|TRBJ1-4
TGCGCCAGCAGTAGGACAGGGTCCCGTGAAAAACTGTTTTTT
CASSRTGSREKLFF
>NA|NA|TRBV6-6|TRBJ2-5
TGTGCCAGCAGTTATGTGATCGGGCAAGAGACCCAGTACTTC
CASSYVIGQETQYF
>TRBD1|NA|TRBV18|TRBJ1-1
TGTGCCAGCTCACCACCGGGACAGGGTCTAATGAACACTGAAGCTTTCTTT
CASSPPGQGLMNTEAFF
>TRBD2|NA|TRBV7-9|TRBJ2-6
TGTGCCAGCAGCTTAGGGTTTAGCGGGGTTTCCGGGGCCAACGTCCTGACTTTC
CASSLGFSGVSGANVLTF
>TRBD1|NA|TRBV28|TRBJ1-2
TGTGCCAGCACCCTGGGACAGGGCACCTATGGCTACACCTTC
CASTLGQGTYGYTF
>NA|NA|TRBV12-3/TRBV12-4|TRBJ2-7
TGTGCCAGCAGTTCCGCCTACGAGCAGTACTTC
CASSSAYEQYF
>NA|NA|TRBV7-9|TRBJ2-4
TGTGCCAGCAGCACGGAACAGGGGAGGAACATTCAGTACTTC
CASSTEQGRNIQYF
>NA|NA|TRBV5-1|TRBJ2-5
TGCGCCAGCAGCTTGGAGAGAAAGACCCAGTACTTC
CASSLERKTQYF
>TRBD2|NA|TRBV7-6|TRBJ2-7
TGTGCCAGCAGCACGATGGAGCGGGGGGGCTCCAAACACGAGCAGTACTTC
CASSTMERGGSKHEQYF
>TRBD1|NA|TRBV27|TRBJ2-1
TGTGCCAGCAGTTCCCAAATACAGGGGATAGGCTCCTACAATGAGCAGTTCTTC
CASSSQIQGIGSYNEQFF
>TRBD2|NA|TRBV5-1|TRBJ2-5
TGCGCCAGCAGCTTGGCGGGGACTAGTGCGGAGACCCAGTACTTC
CASSLAGTSAETQYF
>NA|NA|TRBV7-6|TRBJ1-5
TGTGCCAGCAGCAGGCAGGGGCCCAATCAGCCCCAGCATTTT
CASSRQGPNQPQHF
>NA|NA|TRBV21-1|TRBJ2-5
TGTGCCAGCAGCACTCGACGGACAGGGCCGGAGCAAGAGACCCAGTACTTC
CASSTRRTGPEQETQYF
>NA|NA|TRBV9|TRBJ1-2
TGTGCCAGCGAAGGACTCTCCTATGGCTACACCTTC
CASEGLSYGYTF
>NA|once|TRBV19|TRBJ1-5
TGTGCCAGTAGTCTCCCATGGGCAGGGGAGCTCAATCAGCCCCAGCATTTT
CASSLPWAGELNQPQHF
>TRBD1|NA|TRBV3-1/TRBV3-2|TRBJ2-5
TGTGCCAGCAGCCAAGTTGGGACAGGGGGCTCAGAGACCCAGTACTTC
CASSQVGTGGSETQYF
>NA|NA|TRBV11-3|TRBJ2-7
TGTGCCAGCAGCTTAAGGAGCGGGGGACAGGGAGGATCCTACGAGCAGTACTTC
CASSLRSGGQGGSYEQYF
>NA|NA|TRBV4-3|TRBJ1-1
TGCGCCAGCAGCCAAGAAGATCTAGGGGACACTGAAGCTTTCTTT
CASSQEDLGDTEAFF
>NA|NA|TRBV6-2/TRBV6-3|TRBJ1-1
TGTGCCAGCAGTTCAGGGGCCTCGAACACTGAAGCTTTCTTT
CASSSGASNTEAFF
>NA|NA|TRBV5-1|TRBJ1-1
TGCGCCAGCAGCTTGGCAGGCCCCAGTTCCAATGAAGCTTTCTTT
CASSLAGPSSNEAFF
>NA|NA|TRBV9|TRBJ2-1
TGTGCCAGCCGCGGGGGCGGGGGTGAGCAGTTCTTC
CASRGGGGEQFF
>NA|few|TRBV2|TRBJ2-7
TGTGCCAGCAGTGCCCAACAGTTCTACGAGCAGTACTTC
CASSAQQFYEQYF
>NA|NA|TRBV7-3|TRBJ2-2
TGTGCCAGCAGCTCCGGGGTCCCGAACACCGGGGAGCTGTTTTTT
CASSSGVPNTGELFF
>TRBD1|NA|TRBV4-1|TRBJ1-4
TGCGCCAGCAGACCGGGACAGGGGGCCCGCACTAATGAAAAACTGTTTTTT
CASRPGQGARTNEKLFF